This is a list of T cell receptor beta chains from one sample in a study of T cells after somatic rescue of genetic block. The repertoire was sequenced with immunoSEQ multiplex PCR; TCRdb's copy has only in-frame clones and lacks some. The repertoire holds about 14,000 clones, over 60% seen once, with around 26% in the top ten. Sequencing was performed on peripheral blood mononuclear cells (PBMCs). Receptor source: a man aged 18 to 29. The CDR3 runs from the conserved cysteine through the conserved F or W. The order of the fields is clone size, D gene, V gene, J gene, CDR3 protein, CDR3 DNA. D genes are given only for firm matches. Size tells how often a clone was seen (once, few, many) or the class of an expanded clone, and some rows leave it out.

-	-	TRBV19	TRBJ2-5	CASSIGSGEETQYF	TGTGCCAGTAGTATAGGGTCAGGGGAAGAGACCCAGTACTTC
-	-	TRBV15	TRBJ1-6	CATSRDISPLHF	TGTGCCACCAGCAGAGATATTTCACCCCTCCACTTT
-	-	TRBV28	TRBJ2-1	CASTSPIEQFF	TGTGCCAGCACCTCCCCGATTGAGCAGTTCTTC
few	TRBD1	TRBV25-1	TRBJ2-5	CASRRGLIETQYF	TGTGCCAGCAGAAGGGGGCTAATTGAGACCCAGTACTTC
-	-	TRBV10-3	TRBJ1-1	CAITQGVGHAEAFF	TGTGCCATCACCCAGGGAGTCGGCCACGCTGAAGCTTTCTTT
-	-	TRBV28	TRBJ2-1	CASSFPGTLYNEQFF	TGTGCCAGCAGTTTCCCAGGGACTCTCTACAATGAGCAGTTCTTC
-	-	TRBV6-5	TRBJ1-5	CASSLGAYSNQPQHF	TGTGCCAGCAGTTTGGGAGCCTATAGCAATCAGCCCCAGCATTTT
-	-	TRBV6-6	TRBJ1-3	CASSYSGRGNTIYF	TGTGCCAGCAGTTACTCAGGCAGGGGAAACACCATATATTTT
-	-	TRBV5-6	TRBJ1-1	CASSLGGGGYTEAFF	TGTGCCAGCAGCTTGGGTGGGGGAGGATACACTGAAGCTTTCTTT
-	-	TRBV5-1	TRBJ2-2	CASGGGNTGELFF	TGCGCCAGCGGAGGGGGAAACACCGGGGAGCTGTTTTTT
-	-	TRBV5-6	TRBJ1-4	CASSSLGGPTNEKLFF	TGTGCCAGCAGTTCCCTGGGGGGCCCAACTAATGAAAAACTGTTTTTT
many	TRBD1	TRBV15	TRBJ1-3	CATSRTTQGAGDF	TGTGCCACCAGCAGAACGACCCAGGGGGCCGGGGATTTT
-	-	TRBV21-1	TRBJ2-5	CASSYLSGKEQETQYF	TGTGCCAGCAGCTACCTAAGCGGGAAGGAACAAGAGACCCAGTACTTC
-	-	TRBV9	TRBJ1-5	CASSETGPNQPQHF	TGTGCCAGCAGCGAAACAGGCCCCAATCAGCCCCAGCATTTT
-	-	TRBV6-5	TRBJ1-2	CASSYLGTHRSYTF	TGTGCCAGCAGTTACCTCGGCACGCACCGGAGCTACACCTTC
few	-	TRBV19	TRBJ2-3	CASSIPEGVASTDTQYF	TGTGCCAGTAGTATCCCCGAGGGAGTAGCTAGCACAGATACGCAGTATTTT
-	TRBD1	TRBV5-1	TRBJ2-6	CASSLALTGGANGANVLTF	TGCGCCAGCAGCTTGGCCTTGACAGGGGGCGCGAATGGGGCCAACGTCCTGACTTTC
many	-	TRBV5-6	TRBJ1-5	CASSYRDNYQPQHF	TGTGCCAGCAGCTACCGGGACAACTATCAGCCCCAGCATTTT
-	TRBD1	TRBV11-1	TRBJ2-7	CASSPGQGRDEQYF	TGTGCCAGCAGCCCAGGACAGGGGCGGGACGAGCAGTACTTC
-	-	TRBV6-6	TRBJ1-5	CASSYSRAGDQPQHF	TGTGCCAGCAGTTACTCGAGGGCAGGGGATCAGCCCCAGCATTTT
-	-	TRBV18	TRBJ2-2	CASSPQGANTGELFF	TGTGCCAGCTCACCACAGGGGGCGAACACCGGGGAGCTGTTTTTT
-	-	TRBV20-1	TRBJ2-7	CSARPWSEQYF	TGCAGTGCTAGGCCGTGGAGCGAGCAGTACTTC
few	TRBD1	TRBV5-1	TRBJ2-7	CASASFLDRGKHEQYF	TGCGCCAGCGCCTCTTTCCTCGACAGGGGTAAGCACGAGCAGTACTTC
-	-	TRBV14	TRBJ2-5	CASSPPPPRRQGHQTETQYF	TGTGCCAGCAGCCCCCCCCCTCCTAGGAGGCAGGGTCACCAAACAGAGACCCAGTACTTC
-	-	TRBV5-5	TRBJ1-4	CASSFRGNEKLFF	TGTGCCAGCAGCTTTAGGGGTAATGAAAAACTGTTTTTT
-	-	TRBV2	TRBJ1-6	CASLTGTSIPLHF	TGTGCCAGCTTGACCGGGACCTCGATCCCCCTCCACTTT
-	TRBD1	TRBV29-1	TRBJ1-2	CSVRASQGAPLHNYGYTF	TGCAGCGTGCGAGCCTCACAGGGGGCCCCCCTCCATAACTATGGCTACACCTTC
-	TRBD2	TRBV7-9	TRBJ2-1	CASSLTSGFDEQFF	TGTGCCAGCAGCTTAACTAGCGGGTTCGATGAGCAGTTCTTC
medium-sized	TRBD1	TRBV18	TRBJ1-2	CASSPPLGQGAHGYTF	TGTGCCAGCTCACCACCGTTGGGACAGGGGGCGCATGGCTACACCTTC
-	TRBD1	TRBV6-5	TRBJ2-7	CASSLFPGQGASEQYF	TGTGCCAGCAGTTTGTTTCCGGGACAGGGGGCGTCCGAGCAGTACTTC
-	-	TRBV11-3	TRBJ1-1	CASITEGNTEAFF	TGTGCCAGCATAACAGAGGGGAACACTGAAGCTTTCTTT
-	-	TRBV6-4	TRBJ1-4	CASSPSGGLGEKLFF	TGTGCCAGCAGTCCCTCAGGCGGGCTGGGTGAAAAACTGTTTTTT
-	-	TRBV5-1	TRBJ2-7	CASGDGRALDEQYF	TGCGCCAGCGGTGATGGCAGGGCCCTCGACGAGCAGTACTTC
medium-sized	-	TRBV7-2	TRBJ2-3	CASSLQGAQYF	TGTGCCAGCAGCTTACAAGGAGCGCAGTATTTT
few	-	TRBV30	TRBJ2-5	CAWSILGAGETQYF	TGTGCCTGGAGCATTTTAGGGGCTGGGGAGACCCAGTACTTC
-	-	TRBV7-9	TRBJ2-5	CASSFGFLETQYF	TGTGCCAGCAGCTTCGGCTTTTTAGAGACCCAGTACTTC
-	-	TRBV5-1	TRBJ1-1	CASSFQVNTEAFF	TGCGCCAGCAGCTTCCAGGTCAACACTGAAGCTTTCTTT
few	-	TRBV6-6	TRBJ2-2	CASSFQDTGELFF	TGTGCCAGCAGTTTCCAGGACACCGGGGAGCTGTTTTTT
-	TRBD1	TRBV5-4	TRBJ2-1	CASSLFELFRDRDYNEQFF	TGTGCCAGCAGCTTGTTTGAACTATTCCGGGACAGGGATTACAATGAGCAGTTCTTC
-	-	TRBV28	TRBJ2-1	CASSSPSVYNEQFF	TGTGCCAGCAGTTCCCCTAGCGTTTACAATGAGCAGTTCTTC
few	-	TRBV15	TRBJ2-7	CATSRRTTSYEQYF	TGTGCCACCAGCAGGCGGACAACCTCCTACGAGCAGTACTTC
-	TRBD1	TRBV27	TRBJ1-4	CASSRGTGIEKLFF	TGTGCCAGCAGTCGAGGGACAGGGATTGAAAAACTGTTTTTT
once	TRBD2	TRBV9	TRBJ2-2	CASSVDLIRTSGSTGELFF	TGTGCCAGCAGCGTAGACCTAATTAGGACTAGCGGGAGTACCGGGGAGCTGTTTTTT
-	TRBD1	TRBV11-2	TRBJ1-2	CASSSHFQGDYGYTF	TGTGCCAGCAGCTCTCACTTCCAGGGGGACTATGGCTACACCTTC
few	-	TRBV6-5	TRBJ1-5	CASRAYGARQPQHF	TGTGCCAGCAGGGCCTACGGGGCGAGGCAGCCCCAGCATTTT
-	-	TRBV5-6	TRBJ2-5	CASSLQGSETQYF	TGTGCCAGCAGCTTACAGGGTTCGGAGACCCAGTACTTC
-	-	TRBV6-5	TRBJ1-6	CASRYLLWEGAPLHF	TGTGCCAGCAGGTACCTCCTATGGGAGGGCGCACCCCTCCACTTT
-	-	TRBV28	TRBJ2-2	CASSLWKGGLDTGELFF	TGTGCCAGCAGTTTATGGAAGGGGGGCTTGGACACCGGGGAGCTGTTTTTT
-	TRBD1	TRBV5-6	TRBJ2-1	CASTRDRGHEQFF	TGTGCCAGCACAAGGGACAGGGGCCATGAGCAGTTCTTC
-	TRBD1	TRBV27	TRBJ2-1	CASMVLWDRGRNEQFF	TGTGCCAGCATGGTTCTTTGGGACAGGGGGCGTAATGAGCAGTTCTTC
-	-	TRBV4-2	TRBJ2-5	CASSLPGAGGGETQYF	TGTGCCAGCAGCCTTCCCGGGGCAGGGGGGGGAGAGACCCAGTACTTC
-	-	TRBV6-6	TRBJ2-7	CASTEGPTYEQYF	TGTGCCAGCACGGAGGGGCCAACCTACGAGCAGTACTTC